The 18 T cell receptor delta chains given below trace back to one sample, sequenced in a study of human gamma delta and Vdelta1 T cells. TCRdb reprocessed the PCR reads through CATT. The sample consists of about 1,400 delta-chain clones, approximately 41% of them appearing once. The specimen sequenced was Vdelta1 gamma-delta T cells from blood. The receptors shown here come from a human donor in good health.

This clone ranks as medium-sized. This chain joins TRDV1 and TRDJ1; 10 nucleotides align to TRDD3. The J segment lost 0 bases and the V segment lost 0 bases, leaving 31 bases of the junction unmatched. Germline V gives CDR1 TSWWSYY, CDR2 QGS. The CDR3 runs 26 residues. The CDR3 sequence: CALGELIYPNNDYWGMGVGYTDKLIF. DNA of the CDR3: TGTGCTCTTGGGGAACTGATCTACCCCAATAACGATTACTGGGGGATGGGGGTCGGGTACACCGATAAACTCATCTTT.

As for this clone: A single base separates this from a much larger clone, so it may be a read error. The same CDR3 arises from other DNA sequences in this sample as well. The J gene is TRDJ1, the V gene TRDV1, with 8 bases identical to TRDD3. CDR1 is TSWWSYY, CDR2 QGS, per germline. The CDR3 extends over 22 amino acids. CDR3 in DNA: TGTGCTCTTGGTGAACTTAGACTCCTACCCGTCTACTGGGGGGTCTACACCGATAAACTCATCTTT. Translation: CALGELRLLPVYWGVYTDKLIF.

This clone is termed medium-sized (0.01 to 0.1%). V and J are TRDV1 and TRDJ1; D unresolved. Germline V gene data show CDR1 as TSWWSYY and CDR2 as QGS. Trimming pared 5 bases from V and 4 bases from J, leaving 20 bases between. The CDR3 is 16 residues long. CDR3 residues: CALGKTPGVSGDKLIF. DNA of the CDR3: TGTGCTCTTGGGAAAACCCCCGGGGTCAGTGGCGATAAACTCATCTTT.

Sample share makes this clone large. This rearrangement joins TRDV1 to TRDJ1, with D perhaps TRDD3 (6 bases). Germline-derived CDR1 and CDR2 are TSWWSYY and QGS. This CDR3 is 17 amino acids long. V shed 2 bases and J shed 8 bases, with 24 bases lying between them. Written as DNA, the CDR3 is TGTGCTCTTGGGGAAGGTGTATCGCGGCCTCTAGGATACAAACTCATCTTT. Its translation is CALGEGVSRPLGYKLIF.

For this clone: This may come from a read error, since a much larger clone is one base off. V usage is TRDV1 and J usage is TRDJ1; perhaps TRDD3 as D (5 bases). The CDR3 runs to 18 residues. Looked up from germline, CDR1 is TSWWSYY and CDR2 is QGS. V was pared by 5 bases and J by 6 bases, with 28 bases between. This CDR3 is CALGQSLEPWAITNKLIF. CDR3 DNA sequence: TGTGCTCTTGGGCAGTCATTGGAGCCCTGGGCGATCACGAATAAACTCATCTTT.

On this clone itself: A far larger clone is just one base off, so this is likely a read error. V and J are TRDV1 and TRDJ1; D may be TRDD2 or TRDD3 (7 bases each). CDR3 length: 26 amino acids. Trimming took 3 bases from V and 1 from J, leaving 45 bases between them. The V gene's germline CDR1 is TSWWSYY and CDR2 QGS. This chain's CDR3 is CALGESLPLPWNLWDTNGFFTDKLIF. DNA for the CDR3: TGTGCTCTTGGGGAGTCCCTCCCCCTTCCTTGGAATTTGTGGGATACAAACGGGTTCTTCACCGATAAACTCATCTTT.

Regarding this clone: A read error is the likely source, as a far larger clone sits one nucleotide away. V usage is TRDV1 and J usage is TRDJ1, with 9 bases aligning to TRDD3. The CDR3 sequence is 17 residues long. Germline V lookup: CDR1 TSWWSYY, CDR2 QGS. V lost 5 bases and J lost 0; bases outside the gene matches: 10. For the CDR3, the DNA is TGTGCTCTTGGGAGCTGGGGGATGCCCAAATACACCGATAAACTCATCTTT. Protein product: CALGSWGMPKYTDKLIF.

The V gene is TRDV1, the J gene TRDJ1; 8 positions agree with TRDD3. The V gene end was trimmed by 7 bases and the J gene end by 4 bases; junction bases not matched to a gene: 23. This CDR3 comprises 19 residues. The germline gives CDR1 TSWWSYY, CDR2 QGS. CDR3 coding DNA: TGTGCTCTTGCCGGGTATTTGGGGATACATAGTATGTACATCGATAAACTCATCTTT. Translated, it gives CALAGYLGIHSMYIDKLIF.

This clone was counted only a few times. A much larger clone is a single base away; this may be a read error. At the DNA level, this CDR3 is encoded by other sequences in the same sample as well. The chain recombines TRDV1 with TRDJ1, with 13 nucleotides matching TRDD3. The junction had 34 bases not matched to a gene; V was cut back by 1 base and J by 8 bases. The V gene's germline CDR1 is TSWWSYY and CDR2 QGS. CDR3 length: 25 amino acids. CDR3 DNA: TGTGCTCTTGGGGAACCTGGGGGGGAAGGAACTTCCTATCCCCCTAACTGGGGGATACGCGACAAACTCATCTTT. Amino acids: CALGEPGGEGTSYPPNWGIRDKLIF.

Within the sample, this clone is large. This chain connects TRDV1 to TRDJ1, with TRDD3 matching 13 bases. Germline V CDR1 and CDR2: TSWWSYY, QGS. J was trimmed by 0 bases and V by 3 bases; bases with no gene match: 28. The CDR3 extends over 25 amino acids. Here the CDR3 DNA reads TGTGCTCTTGGGGAGAGGCCTTCCCCAAACCCTCGTACTGGGGGATACGCGCTGGACACCGATAAACTCATCTTT. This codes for CALGERPSPNPRTGGYALDTDKLIF.

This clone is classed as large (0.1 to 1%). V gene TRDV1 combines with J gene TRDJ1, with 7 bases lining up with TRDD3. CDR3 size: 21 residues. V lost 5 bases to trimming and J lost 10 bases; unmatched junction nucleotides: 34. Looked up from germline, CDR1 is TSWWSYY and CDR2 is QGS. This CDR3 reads CALGPKGLPLKRKFTGAVLIF. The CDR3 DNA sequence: TGTGCTCTTGGGCCCAAGGGGCTTCCCCTAAAAAGAAAGTTCACTGGGGCGGTACTCATCTTT.

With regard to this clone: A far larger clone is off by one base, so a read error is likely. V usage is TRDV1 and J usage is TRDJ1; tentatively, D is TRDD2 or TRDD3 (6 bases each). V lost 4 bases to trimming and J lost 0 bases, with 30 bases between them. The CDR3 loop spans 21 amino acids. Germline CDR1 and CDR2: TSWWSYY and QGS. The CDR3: CALGAPAFPSEGYTYTDKLIF. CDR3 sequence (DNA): TGTGCTCTTGGGGCCCCAGCCTTCCCGAGTGAGGGATATACCTACACCGATAAACTCATCTTT.

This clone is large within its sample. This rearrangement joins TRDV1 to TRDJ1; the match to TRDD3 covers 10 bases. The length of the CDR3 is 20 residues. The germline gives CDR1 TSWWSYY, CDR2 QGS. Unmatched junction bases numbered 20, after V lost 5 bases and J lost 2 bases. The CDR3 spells CALGSIESGGYRRGTDKLIF. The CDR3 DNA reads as TGTGCTCTTGGGAGCATAGAAAGTGGGGGATACCGGCGTGGGACCGATAAACTCATCTTT.

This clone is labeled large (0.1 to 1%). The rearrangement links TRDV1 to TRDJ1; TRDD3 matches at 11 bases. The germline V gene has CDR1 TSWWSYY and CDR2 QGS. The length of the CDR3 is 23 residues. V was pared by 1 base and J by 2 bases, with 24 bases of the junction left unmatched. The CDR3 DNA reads TGTGCTCTTGGGGAACCACCTTCCTACGAATACTGGGGGATAAACCGTGGTACCGATAAACTCATCTTT. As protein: CALGEPPSYEYWGINRGTDKLIF.

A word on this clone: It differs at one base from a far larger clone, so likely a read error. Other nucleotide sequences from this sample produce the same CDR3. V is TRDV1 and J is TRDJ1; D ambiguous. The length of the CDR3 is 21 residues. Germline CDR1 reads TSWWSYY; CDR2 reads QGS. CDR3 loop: CALGELVRSSLGVVDLDKLIF. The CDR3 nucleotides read TGTGCTCTTGGGGAACTAGTTCGGTCGAGTCTAGGCGTGGTTGACCTCGATAAACTCATTTTT.

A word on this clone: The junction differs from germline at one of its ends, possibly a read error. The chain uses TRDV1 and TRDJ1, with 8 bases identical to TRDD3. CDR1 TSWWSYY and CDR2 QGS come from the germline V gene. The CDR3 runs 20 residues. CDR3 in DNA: TGTGCTCTTGGCGATGGACGCCTAACTGGGGGTTTTATTTACACCGATAGACTCATCTTT. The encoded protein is CALGDGRLTGGFIYTDRLIF.

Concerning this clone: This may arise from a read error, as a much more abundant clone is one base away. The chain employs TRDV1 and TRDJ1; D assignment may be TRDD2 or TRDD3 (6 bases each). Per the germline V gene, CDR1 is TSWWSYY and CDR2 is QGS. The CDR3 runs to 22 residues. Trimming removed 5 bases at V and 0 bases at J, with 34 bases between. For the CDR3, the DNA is TGTGCTCTTGGGAGGGGAAGCCTTCCCTGGGGATCCGCCACCCGGTACACCGATAAACTCATCTTT. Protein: CALGRGSLPWGSATRYTDKLIF.

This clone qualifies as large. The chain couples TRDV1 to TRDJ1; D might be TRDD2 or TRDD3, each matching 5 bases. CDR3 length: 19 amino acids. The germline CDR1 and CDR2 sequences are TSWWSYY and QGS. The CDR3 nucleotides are TGTGCCCACCTAGCCTACTTTGGTGTTGGGGTTTACAAATCCGATAAACTCATCTTT. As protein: CAHLAYFGVGVYKSDKLIF.